The rows below give T cell receptor beta chains drawn from one sample of a study of long-term antiretroviral therapy in people with HIV. Generated by immunoSEQ multiplex PCR, the TCRdb table keeps only in-frame clones and is missing some. This table holds some 29,000 clones, roughly 88% found once. The sequences come from unsorted PBMCs, collected 0.5 years after starting antiretroviral therapy. The origin of the receptors is a woman between 18 and 29 years old with HIV. The CDR3 runs from the conserved cysteine through the conserved F or W. D genes are given only for firm matches. Size is stated for part of the rows, as once, few or many counts, or as a class when the clone is expanded.

clone_size: NA; d_call: TRBD2; v_call: TRBV7-2; j_call: TRBJ2-1; cdr3_aa: CASSLAPGGDYNEQFF; cdr3_nt: TGTGCCAGCAGCTTAGCTCCCGGGGGGGACTACAATGAGCAGTTCTTC
clone_size: NA; d_call: NA; v_call: TRBV9; j_call: TRBJ1-2; cdr3_aa: CASSDRAGNYGYTF; cdr3_nt: TGTGCCAGCAGCGACAGGGCAGGAAACTATGGCTACACCTTC
clone_size: NA; d_call: NA; v_call: TRBV11-2; j_call: TRBJ2-2; cdr3_aa: CASSLVGELFF; cdr3_nt: TGTGCCAGCAGCTTAGTCGGGGAGCTGTTTTTT
clone_size: NA; d_call: NA; v_call: TRBV18; j_call: TRBJ2-3; cdr3_aa: CASSPGILLTDTQYF; cdr3_nt: TGTGCCAGCTCACCAGGGATTCTACTCACAGATACGCAGTATTTT
clone_size: NA; d_call: TRBD2; v_call: TRBV6-4; j_call: TRBJ2-1; cdr3_aa: CASSEQGTSGSNEQFF; cdr3_nt: TGTGCCAGCAGTGAGCAGGGGACTAGCGGGAGTAATGAGCAGTTCTTC
clone_size: NA; d_call: NA; v_call: TRBV27; j_call: TRBJ1-5; cdr3_aa: CASSSGAQGNQPQHF; cdr3_nt: TGTGCCAGCAGTTCAGGGGCACAGGGCAATCAGCCCCAGCATTTT
clone_size: NA; d_call: NA; v_call: TRBV7-2; j_call: TRBJ2-3; cdr3_aa: CASSLGLATTDTQYF; cdr3_nt: TGTGCCAGCAGCTTAGGCCTAGCGACCACAGATACGCAGTATTTT
clone_size: few; d_call: NA; v_call: TRBV27; j_call: TRBJ2-3; cdr3_aa: CASSLSRPDTQYF; cdr3_nt: TGTGCCAGCAGTTTATCGCGCCCAGATACGCAGTATTTT
clone_size: NA; d_call: TRBD2; v_call: TRBV7-9; j_call: TRBJ2-7; cdr3_aa: CASSPSSGRAYEQYF; cdr3_nt: TGTGCCAGCAGCCCCTCTAGCGGGAGGGCCTACGAGCAGTACTTC
clone_size: once; d_call: NA; v_call: TRBV4-3; j_call: TRBJ2-7; cdr3_aa: CASSQVSGTPIDYEQYF; cdr3_nt: TGCGCCAGCAGCCAAGTATCCGGGACACCGATAGACTACGAGCAGTACTTC
clone_size: NA; d_call: NA; v_call: TRBV2; j_call: TRBJ2-7; cdr3_aa: CASTNLATYPYEQYF; cdr3_nt: TGTGCCAGCACAAACCTTGCAACCTACCCCTACGAGCAGTACTTC
clone_size: NA; d_call: TRBD2; v_call: TRBV5-4; j_call: TRBJ2-7; cdr3_aa: CASSSPAGAIYEQYF; cdr3_nt: TGTGCCAGCAGCTCACCAGCGGGAGCCATCTACGAGCAGTACTTC
clone_size: few; d_call: NA; v_call: TRBV7-9; j_call: TRBJ2-7; cdr3_aa: CASSFVGTKGTYEQYF; cdr3_nt: TGTGCCAGCAGCTTCGTGGGAACTAAAGGTACCTACGAGCAGTACTTC
clone_size: NA; d_call: TRBD2; v_call: TRBV27; j_call: TRBJ2-7; cdr3_aa: CASSLNRLALYEQYF; cdr3_nt: TGTGCCAGCAGTTTAAACCGACTAGCGCTCTACGAGCAGTACTTC
clone_size: NA; d_call: NA; v_call: TRBV7-2; j_call: TRBJ2-7; cdr3_aa: CASSIIRDASYEQYF; cdr3_nt: TGTGCCAGCAGCATCATCCGGGACGCGTCCTACGAGCAGTACTTC
clone_size: once; d_call: TRBD2; v_call: TRBV5-1; j_call: TRBJ2-3; cdr3_aa: CASSPTSGGTDTQYF; cdr3_nt: TGCGCCAGCAGCCCGACTAGCGGAGGCACAGATACGCAGTATTTT
clone_size: NA; d_call: TRBD1; v_call: TRBV7-8; j_call: TRBJ2-7; cdr3_aa: CASSLETGIGYEQYF; cdr3_nt: TGTGCCAGCAGCTTGGAGACAGGGATAGGCTACGAGCAGTACTTC
clone_size: once; d_call: TRBD1; v_call: TRBV6-5; j_call: TRBJ2-1; cdr3_aa: CASRVGQGPFNEQFF; cdr3_nt: TGTGCCAGCAGAGTGGGACAGGGACCCTTCAATGAGCAGTTCTTC
clone_size: NA; d_call: NA; v_call: TRBV11-2; j_call: TRBJ1-2; cdr3_aa: CASSLAEYYGYTF; cdr3_nt: TGTGCCAGCAGCTTAGCAGAGTACTATGGCTACACCTTC
clone_size: NA; d_call: TRBD1; v_call: TRBV4-3; j_call: TRBJ1-1; cdr3_aa: CASGRDSEAFF; cdr3_nt: TGCGCCAGCGGCAGGGACAGTGAAGCTTTCTTT
clone_size: NA; d_call: TRBD1; v_call: TRBV9; j_call: TRBJ1-2; cdr3_aa: CASSVFDRVGLGGYTF; cdr3_nt: TGTGCCAGCAGCGTATTTGACAGGGTGGGTTTGGGAGGCTACACCTTC
clone_size: NA; d_call: NA; v_call: TRBV7-3; j_call: TRBJ2-1; cdr3_aa: CASSLKVDSKDNEQFF; cdr3_nt: TGTGCCAGCAGCTTAAAGGTGGACAGTAAAGACAATGAGCAGTTCTTC
clone_size: few; d_call: TRBD2; v_call: TRBV9; j_call: TRBJ2-1; cdr3_aa: CASSDPPGLAQSSYNEQFF; cdr3_nt: TGTGCCAGCAGCGATCCTCCGGGACTAGCGCAGAGCTCCTACAATGAGCAGTTCTTC
clone_size: NA; d_call: TRBD2; v_call: TRBV19; j_call: TRBJ2-1; cdr3_aa: CASSYRTSGSGNEQFF; cdr3_nt: TGTGCCAGTAGTTACCGGACTAGCGGGAGCGGTAATGAGCAGTTCTTC
clone_size: NA; d_call: NA; v_call: TRBV7-9; j_call: TRBJ1-6; cdr3_aa: CASSLVLVGLLDSPLHF; cdr3_nt: TGTGCCAGCAGCTTAGTTTTAGTGGGTCTCCTCGATTCACCCCTCCACTTT
clone_size: NA; d_call: NA; v_call: TRBV19; j_call: TRBJ2-7; cdr3_aa: CASSESSYEQYF; cdr3_nt: TGTGCCAGTAGCGAAAGCTCCTACGAGCAGTACTTC
clone_size: NA; d_call: NA; v_call: TRBV19; j_call: TRBJ1-1; cdr3_aa: CASNQGVLGRTEAFF; cdr3_nt: TGTGCCAGTAATCAGGGAGTGTTAGGTCGCACTGAAGCTTTCTTT
clone_size: once; d_call: NA; v_call: TRBV9; j_call: TRBJ1-4; cdr3_aa: CASSVGRIATNEKLFF; cdr3_nt: TGTGCCAGCAGCGTAGGACGCATAGCAACTAATGAAAAACTGTTTTTT
clone_size: NA; d_call: NA; v_call: TRBV28; j_call: TRBJ1-2; cdr3_aa: CASSSPGGSPYGYTF; cdr3_nt: TGTGCCAGCAGCTCCCCCGGGGGCAGTCCCTATGGCTACACCTTC
clone_size: NA; d_call: NA; v_call: TRBV7-2; j_call: TRBJ2-3; cdr3_aa: CASSPGTYRDTQYF; cdr3_nt: TGTGCCAGCAGCCCGGGGACCTACCGTGATACGCAGTATTTT
clone_size: NA; d_call: NA; v_call: TRBV11-2; j_call: TRBJ1-1; cdr3_aa: CASSLESNTEAFF; cdr3_nt: TGTGCCAGCAGCTTAGAATCGAACACTGAAGCTTTCTTT
clone_size: NA; d_call: NA; v_call: TRBV7-9; j_call: TRBJ2-5; cdr3_aa: CASTLRGPQETQYF; cdr3_nt: TGTGCCAGCACCCTGAGGGGCCCCCAAGAGACCCAGTACTTC
clone_size: NA; d_call: TRBD1; v_call: TRBV11-2; j_call: TRBJ2-7; cdr3_aa: CASSFGTGGFYEQYF; cdr3_nt: TGTGCCAGCAGCTTCGGGACAGGGGGCTTCTACGAGCAGTACTTC